The entry below gives a single TCR beta chain sequence along with its context. Its antigen remains unidentified. This sample was taken from a study of early stage breast cancer tumors. Across the study: Twelve of the 16 invasive tumors were ER+, PR+ and HER2-. Average read coverage per sample was around 10-fold. Seven or eight ER+/PR+/HER2- tumors were invasive ductal; four were invasive lobular. Study observations and caveats: Chain pairing and CD4, CD8 or FOXP3 expression were not captured.

Measured with immunoSEQ multiplex PCR; TCRdb has only the in-frame clones, and not every one. The data contain 44,000 or so clones, 65% to 90% of them seen just once; the ten biggest clones take up roughly 1.4%. Between the trimmed V and J ends, which lost 6 bases and 3 bases, there was a span of 11 bases. CDR3 length: 13 amino acids. Per germline, CDR1 LNHDA and CDR2 SQIVND (reference sequence). This receptor was taken from a person between 50 and 60 years old with breast cancer. Input material: blood. This chain connects TRBV19 to TRBJ1-1; no reliable D call. CDR3 amino acids: CASSRTADTEAFF. Written as DNA, the CDR3 is TGTGCCAGTAGCCGTACAGCCGACACTGAAGCTTTCTTT.